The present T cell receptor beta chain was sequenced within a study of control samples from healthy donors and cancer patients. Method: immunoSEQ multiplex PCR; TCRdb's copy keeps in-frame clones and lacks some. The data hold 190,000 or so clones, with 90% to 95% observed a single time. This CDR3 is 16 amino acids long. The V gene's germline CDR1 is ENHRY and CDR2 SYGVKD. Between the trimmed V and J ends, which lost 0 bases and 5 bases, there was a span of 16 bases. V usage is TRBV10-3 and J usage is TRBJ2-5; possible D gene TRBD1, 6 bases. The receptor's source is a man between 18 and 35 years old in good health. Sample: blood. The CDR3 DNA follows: TGTGCCATCAGTGAGTCGAGCCCAGGGGTCTGGGAGACCCAGTACTTC. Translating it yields CAISESSPGVWETQYF.